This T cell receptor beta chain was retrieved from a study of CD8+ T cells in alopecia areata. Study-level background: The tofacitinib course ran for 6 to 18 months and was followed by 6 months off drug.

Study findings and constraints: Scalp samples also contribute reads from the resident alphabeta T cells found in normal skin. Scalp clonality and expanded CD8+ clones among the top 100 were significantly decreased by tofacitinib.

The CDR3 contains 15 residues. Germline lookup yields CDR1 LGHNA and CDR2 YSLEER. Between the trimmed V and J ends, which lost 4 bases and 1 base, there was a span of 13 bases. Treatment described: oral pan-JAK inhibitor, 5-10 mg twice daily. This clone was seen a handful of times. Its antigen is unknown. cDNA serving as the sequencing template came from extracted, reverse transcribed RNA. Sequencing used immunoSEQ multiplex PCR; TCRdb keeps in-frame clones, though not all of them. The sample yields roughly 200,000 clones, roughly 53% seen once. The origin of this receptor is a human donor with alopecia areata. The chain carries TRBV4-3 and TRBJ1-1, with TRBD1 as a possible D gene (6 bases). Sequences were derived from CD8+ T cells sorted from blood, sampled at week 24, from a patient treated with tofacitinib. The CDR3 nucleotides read TGCGCCAGCAGCCCTGCTCGGACAGAGAACACTGAAGCTTTCTTT. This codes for CASSPARTENTEAFF.